This T cell receptor (beta chain) derives from a study of blood T cells in healthy people across ages. The V segment lost 4 bases and the J segment 3 bases; nucleotides outside the gene matches: 13. CDR3 length: 17 residues. The germline V gene has CDR1 SGHRS and CDR2 YFSETQ. A J-beta primer mix and a sample-barcoded 5' primer were used in a second PCR of roughly 6 to 11 cycles. TCRdb reprocessed the 5' RACE reads via MiXCR and lists one record per CDR3 protein. The repertoire holds approximately 880,000 distinct CDR3 sequences, with approximately 49% as singletons. The sample taken for sequencing was blood. This sequence was found in a young man in good health. V gene TRBV5-1 combines with J gene TRBJ2-5, with 9 positions matching TRBD2. The CDR3 here is CASSPASGVEYKETQYF. CDR3 bases: TGCGCCAGCAGCCCCGCTAGCGGGGTAGAATACAAAGAGACCCAGTACTTC.